This TCR beta chain was sequenced in a study of T cell responses to AZD1222 COVID-19 vaccine. Study-wide results and limits: With two AZD1222 doses given, Spike-specific TCR breadth and depth both rose. Vaccine-associated CD4 TCRs ranged over spike, dominating at 160-218 and 743-854. The reported proportion of spike-specific TCRs targeting unmutated variant regions was nearly half.

Assay used: immunoSEQ multiplex PCR; TCRdb lists only in-frame clones, some missing. The sample has 75,000 to 100,000 clones; about 91% are singletons. As regards this clone: Its specificity is not known.

Germline V gene lookup returns CDR1 SGHDN and CDR2 FVKESK. CDR3 length: 16 residues. Unmatched junction bases numbered 9, after V lost 3 bases and J lost 6 bases. The sequencing used peripheral blood, collected on day 0 of MenACWY control vaccination. The chain combines TRBV14 with TRBJ2-1; 9 nucleotides line up with TRBD2. This TCR derives from an adult in good health. CDR3 loop: CASSHLTSGNSNEQFF. The CDR3 region has the DNA TGTGCCAGCAGCCATTTGACTAGCGGTAATTCCAATGAGCAGTTCTTC.